This TCR beta chain derives from a study of cytomegalovirus exposure and HLA in healthy donors. To note about this clone: Other DNA variants within this sample encode the same CDR3.

The PCR was carried out with 60 Vbeta primers and 13 Jbeta primers. The table came from immunoSEQ multiplex PCR; TCRdb's copy has only in-frame clones and leaves some out. The repertoire holds around 100,000 clones, around three quarters seen once, with more than 4.5% in the top ten. Deletions cut 0 bases from V and 8 bases from J, with 11 bases between. CDR3 length: 14 amino acids. Germline assignment: CDR1 SGHRS and CDR2 YFSETQ. The receptor's source is a female donor in good health and CMV-seropositive. The rearrangement links TRBV5-1 to TRBJ1-4, with D unclear. Sequencing was carried out using PBMCs. CDR3 amino acids: CASSLGATREKLFF. In DNA form, the CDR3 reads TGCGCCAGCAGCTTGGGGGCTACTAGGGAAAAACTGTTTTTT.